The 23 T cell receptor beta chains listed next were all sequenced from one sample in a study of cytomegalovirus exposure and HLA in healthy donors. Profiled with immunoSEQ multiplex PCR; TCRdb holds only in-frame clones, not every one. Of more than 85,000 clones listed, around nine tenths are singletons. The sequenced sample was PBMCs. These TCRs come from a woman in her twenties or thirties in good health and CMV-seropositive.

The chain couples TRBV19 to TRBJ1-3; D remains unclear. Germline V gene data show CDR1 as LNHDA and CDR2 as SQIVND (reference sequence). Trimming left V 3 bases short and J 4 bases short, with 10 bases between. This CDR3 is built from 14 residues. CDR3: CASSILGYGNTIYF. The CDR3 DNA sequence: TGTGCCAGTAGTATCTTGGGCTACGGAAACACCATATATTTT. Together with reference TRBV19 and TRBJ1-3, the CDR3 gives the full variable domain: DGGITQSPKYLFRKEGQNVTLSCEQNLNHDAMYWYRQDPGQGLRLIYYSQIVNDFQKGDIAEGYSVSREKKESFPLTVTSAQKNPTAFYLCASSILGYGNTIYFGEGSWLTVV.

The chain links TRBV28 to TRBJ2-7; TRBD2 matches 14 bases. Per germline, CDR1 MDHEN and CDR2 SYDVKM. V shed 5 bases, J shed 0 bases, and the junction held 9 bases outside the gene matches. The CDR3 contains 18 residues. Here the CDR3 reads CASSAPVGTSGSSYEQYF. Here the CDR3 DNA reads TGTGCCAGCAGTGCCCCGGTAGGGACTAGCGGGAGCTCCTACGAGCAGTACTTC.

This clone has a single count. The chain carries TRBV5-4 and TRBJ1-2; 8 nucleotides line up with TRBD1. Germline trimming cut 5 bases from V and 3 bases from J; bases unmatched to any gene: 6. CDR1 is SGHNT and CDR2 is YYREEE in the germline V gene (reference sequence). The CDR3 has 14 amino acids. The CDR3 spells CASRFTGGDYGYTF. The CDR3 region has the DNA TGTGCCAGCAGATTTACAGGGGGGGACTATGGCTACACCTTC.

This clone was picked up one time. The chain combines TRBV5-1 with TRBJ2-1; 9 bases are shared with TRBD2. This CDR3 has 17 residues. Trimming cost V 7 bases and J 7 bases; bases outside gene matches: 18. Germline-derived CDR1 and CDR2 are SGHRS and YFSETQ. The CDR3 bases are TGCGCCAGCTCCGCCCGGGGGGGGCGGGAGGGCACTAATGAGCAGTTCTTC. Amino acid sequence: CASSARGGREGTNEQFF.

The chain couples TRBV28 to TRBJ2-5; 7 bases align to TRBD2. V shed 6 bases, J shed 5 bases, and the junction held 12 bases outside the gene matches. Per the germline V gene, CDR1 is MDHEN and CDR2 is SYDVKM. CDR3 length: 15 amino acids. CDR3 sequence (DNA): TGTGCCAGCAGCTCGGGGGAGGGAGGGCCTGAGACCCAGTACTTC. Its protein product is CASSSGEGGPETQYF. Full variable domain (remainder filled in from reference TRBV28 and TRBJ2-5): DVKVTQSSRYLVKRTGEKVFLECVQDMDHENMFWYRQDPGLGLRLIYFSYDVKMKEKGDIPEGYSVSREKKERFSLILESASTNQTSMYLCASSSGEGGPETQYFGPGTRLLVL.

The CDR3 DNA follows: TGTGCCAGCAGTTATAGCGTCTACTACGAGCAGTACTTC. Translating it yields CASSYSVYYEQYF. This sequence joins TRBV6-5 and TRBJ2-7; a weak D match, TRBD2 (5 bases). The CDR3 spans 13 residues. V lost 3 bases to trimming and J lost 3 bases, with 9 bases between them. Germline CDR1 and CDR2: MNHEY and SVGAGI.

The chain couples TRBV30 to TRBJ2-3, with 10 bases that match TRBD2. This CDR3 comprises 15 residues. Losses at the gene ends were 5 bases for V and 5 bases for J; bases not matched to a gene: 10. The germline V gene has CDR1 GTSNPN and CDR2 SVGIG (reference sequence). The CDR3 bases are TGTGCCTGGGACCGTAGCGGGAGGATGCGAGATACGCAGTATTTT. Its protein is CAWDRSGRMRDTQYF.

This chain links TRBV5-1 with TRBJ2-5; 7 bases line up with TRBD2. The ends lost 7 bases at V and 2 bases at J; junction bases unmatched: 5. The CDR3 is made up of 13 amino acids. Per the germline V gene, CDR1 is SGHRS and CDR2 is YFSETQ. CDR3 DNA sequence: TGCGCCAGCGGGAACGGGGGGCAAGAGACCCAGTACTTC. It codes for CASGNGGQETQYF.

The rearrangement joins TRBV6-5 to TRBJ1-4; D is unresolved. Germline V lookup: CDR1 MNHEY, CDR2 SVGAGI. The V end lost 2 bases, the J end lost 5 bases, and 12 bases lay between the germline ends. This CDR3 is built from 15 residues. Here the CDR3 reads CASSYGPLHNEKLFF. The CDR3 DNA is TGTGCCAGCAGTTACGGCCCCCTCCACAATGAAAAACTGTTTTTT.

The CDR3 DNA is TGTGCCTGGAGTGGAGGACTTCGCCTCACAGATACGCAGTATTTT. As protein: CAWSGGLRLTDTQYF. The rearrangement uses TRBV30 and TRBJ2-3; D perhaps matches TRBD2 (5 bases). Deletions cut 1 base from V and 2 bases from J, with 13 bases between. Germline V gives CDR1 GTSNPN, CDR2 SVGIG (reference sequence). This CDR3 has 15 amino acids.

This chain uses TRBV4-1 with TRBJ1-5; a possible D gene is TRBD1 (5 bases). This CDR3 comprises 14 residues. CDR1 and CDR2 from the germline V gene are MGHRA and YSYEKL. The V gene lost 4 bases and the J gene lost 4 bases, with 11 bases spanning the gap. The CDR3 coding sequence is TGCGCCAGCAGCCCATTTCAGGGAAATCAGCCCCAGCATTTT. As protein: CASSPFQGNQPQHF.

This clone was counted a few times. The chain couples TRBV7-8 to TRBJ1-5; unclear D gene. The CDR3 is 15 amino acids. V was clipped by 3 bases and J by 4 bases, with 13 bases between them. Germline CDR1 SGHVS, CDR2 FQNEAQ. Here the CDR3 reads CASSFSVHVNQPQHF. The CDR3 DNA follows: TGTGCCAGCAGCTTCAGCGTACATGTTAATCAGCCCCAGCATTTT.

The chain joins TRBV6-5 to TRBJ2-7, with a tentative D call TRBD1 (6 bases). The CDR3 contains 13 residues. Germline CDR1 and CDR2: MNHEY and SVGAGI. Between the trimmed V and J ends, which lost 2 bases and 7 bases, there was a span of 12 bases. CDR3 sequence reads: CASSYRWGQEQYF. In DNA form, the CDR3 reads TGTGCCAGCAGTTACCGTTGGGGGCAGGAGCAGTACTTC.

The rearrangement joins TRBV5-1 to TRBJ2-3; 14 bases are a match to TRBD2. In germline, CDR1 is SGHRS, CDR2 YFSETQ. V was clipped by 3 bases and J by 7 bases; unmatched bases: 7. The CDR3 runs 16 residues. The CDR3 spells CASSSGLAGGQHTQYF. CDR3 bases: TGCGCCAGCAGCTCAGGACTAGCGGGGGGACAACATACGCAGTATTTT.

The V and J genes are TRBV30 and TRBJ2-1; D possibly corresponds to TRBD2 (6 bases). CDR3 length equals 15 residues. V was trimmed by 0 bases and J by 7 bases, leaving 16 bases between them. CDR1 is GTSNPN and CDR2 is SVGIG in the germline V gene (reference sequence). The CDR3 nucleotides are TGTGCCTGGAGTGTACTTGGACTAACTCAGAATGAGCAGTTCTTC. Translation gives CAWSVLGLTQNEQFF.

V is TRBV7-2 and J is TRBJ1-5; D remains unclear. This CDR3 comprises 12 residues. Trimming shortened V by 1 base and J by 9 bases, and 7 bases separated the two germline ends. CDR1 is SGHTA and CDR2 is FQGNSA in the germline V gene. For the CDR3, the DNA is TGTGCCAGCAGCTTAGACTTTGGGCCCCAGCATTTT. Translated: CASSLDFGPQHF. Looking up the rest from reference TRBV7-2 and TRBJ1-5 gives the full variable domain: GAGVSQSPSNKVTEKGKDVELRCDPISGHTALYWYRQSLGQGLEFLIYFQGNSAPDKSGLPSDRFSAERTGGSVSTLTIQRTQQEDSAVYLCASSLDFGPQHFGDGTRLSIL.

V usage is TRBV15 and J usage is TRBJ2-1; 8 bases map to TRBD2. V lost 2 bases to trimming and J lost 4 bases; unmatched junction nucleotides: 7. Looked up from germline, CDR1 is LNHNV and CDR2 is YYDKDF (reference sequence). The CDR3 runs to 16 residues. The CDR3 DNA reads as TGTGCCACCAGCAGAAAAGCGGGAGTGGGTTACAATGAGCAGTTCTTC. Translation gives CATSRKAGVGYNEQFF. Filled out from reference TRBV15 and TRBJ2-1, the complete variable domain reads DAMVIQNPRYQVTQFGKPVTLSCSQTLNHNVMYWYQQKSSQAPKLLFHYYDKDFNNEADTPDNFQSRRPNTSFCFLDIRSPGLGDTAMYLCATSRKAGVGYNEQFFGPGTRLTVL.

V is TRBV19 and J is TRBJ2-2; TRBD1 matches 7 bases. V lost 5 bases to trimming and J lost 3 bases; unmatched junction nucleotides: 6. CDR3 size: 15 residues. Germline CDR1 and CDR2: LNHDA and SQIVND (reference sequence). The CDR3 reads CASSWGQTDTGELFF. Here the CDR3 DNA reads TGTGCCAGTAGTTGGGGACAGACTGACACCGGGGAGCTGTTTTTT.

This clone was counted a few times. The V call is TRBV6-6, the J call TRBJ1-2; 9 bases agree with TRBD1. Trimming at V came to 7 bases and at J to 7 bases, leaving 10 bases not matched to a gene. The CDR3 has 14 residues. CDR1 is MNHNY, CDR2 SVGAGI, per germline (reference sequence). The CDR3 reads CASTHRDRVGGYTF. CDR3 DNA: TGTGCCAGCACTCACCGGGACAGGGTTGGTGGCTACACCTTC.

The J gene is TRBJ2-7, the V gene TRBV18; D is possibly TRBD1 (5 bases). Germline V gene lookup returns CDR1 KGHSH and CDR2 LQKENI. CDR3 size: 15 residues. Deletions cut 6 bases from V and 3 bases from J, with 18 bases between. The CDR3 region has the DNA TGTGCCAGCTCTTTCGCCCAGGGTGGGGACTACGAGCAGTACTTC. Its translation is CASSFAQGGDYEQYF.

The V gene is TRBV6-5, the J gene TRBJ1-2, with TRBD1 matching over 8 bases. CDR3 size: 15 residues. Germline lookup yields CDR1 MNHEY and CDR2 SVGAGI. The J segment lost 3 bases and the V segment lost 0 bases, leaving 3 bases of the junction unmatched. The CDR3 spells CASSYSRGLDYGYTF. DNA of the CDR3: TGTGCCAGCAGTTACTCCAGGGGGCTGGACTATGGCTACACCTTC.

This clone appeared a single time. This chain links TRBV19 with TRBJ1-5; D perhaps matches TRBD1 (6 bases). The CDR3 consists of 16 residues. V was trimmed by 4 bases and J by 7 bases, leaving 20 bases between them. Germline assignment: CDR1 LNHDA and CDR2 SQIVND (reference sequence). The CDR3 is CASSTPWQGLGQPQHF. The CDR3 DNA reads TGTGCCAGTAGTACCCCTTGGCAGGGGCTCGGGCAGCCCCAGCATTTT.

The genes are TRBV4-3 and TRBJ1-1, with 8 bases aligning to TRBD1. This CDR3 is 15 amino acids long. Losses at the gene ends were 0 bases for V and 1 base for J; bases not matched to a gene: 1. Per the germline V gene, CDR1 is LGHNA and CDR2 is YSLEER. CDR3 residues: CASSQEDRENTEAFF. In DNA form, the CDR3 reads TGCGCCAGCAGCCAAGAGGACAGGGAGAACACTGAAGCTTTCTTT.